This TCR beta chain came from a study of lymphopenia after photon versus proton radiotherapy. The study, taken as a whole, reports: Better survival with proton therapy was suggested as possible, not demonstrated.

As concerns this clone: Its specificity is unknown.

This table comes from immunoSEQ multiplex PCR, and its TCRdb copy is limited to in-frame clones, with some not included. Here the sample spans under 80,000 clones, about 90% being singletons. The sequence came from a man aged 40-55 years with gastric cancer. Sequencing used peripheral blood, obtained from a patient treated with photon-based radiotherapy.

The DNA for the CDR3 is TGTGCCAGCTCACCACCGGGACAGGGTGTAGGGCAGTACTTC. Its protein is CASSPPGQGVGQYF. The rearrangement joins TRBV18 to TRBJ2-7; 9 bases agree with TRBD1. The CDR3 spans 14 residues. With 0 bases clipped from V and 9 bases from J, the junction kept 6 bases outside the gene matches. From germline, CDR1 is KGHSH and CDR2 LQKENI.